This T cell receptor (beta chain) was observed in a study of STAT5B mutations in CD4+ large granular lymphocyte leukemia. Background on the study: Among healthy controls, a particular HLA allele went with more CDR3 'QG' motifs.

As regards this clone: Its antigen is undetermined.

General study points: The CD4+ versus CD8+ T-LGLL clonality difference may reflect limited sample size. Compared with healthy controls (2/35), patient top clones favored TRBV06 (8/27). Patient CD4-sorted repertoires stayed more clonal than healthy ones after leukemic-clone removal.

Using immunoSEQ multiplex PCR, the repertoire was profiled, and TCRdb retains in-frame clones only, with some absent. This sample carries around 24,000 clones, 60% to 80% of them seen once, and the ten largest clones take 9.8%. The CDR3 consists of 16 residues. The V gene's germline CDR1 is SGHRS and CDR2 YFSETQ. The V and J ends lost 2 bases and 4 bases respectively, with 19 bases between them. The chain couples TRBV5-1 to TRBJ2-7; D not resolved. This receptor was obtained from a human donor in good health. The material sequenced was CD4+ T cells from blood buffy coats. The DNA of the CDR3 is TGCGCCAGCAGCTTATCTATTGACGCCGATGGGTACGAGCAGTACTTC. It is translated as CASSLSIDADGYEQYF.